These T cell receptor beta chains were read from a single sample in a study of blood T cell repertoires in COVID-19. The data were produced by immunoSEQ multiplex PCR, yet TCRdb's version contains in-frame clones alone and is incomplete. The data hold tens of thousands of clones, with less than 80% observed a single time. Sequenced input: peripheral blood. The source is a man aged 60 to 69 with active or convalescent COVID-19. CDR3s include the opening cysteine and the closing phenylalanine or tryptophan. A D gene is named only where the DNA matches it firmly. Where a row states a size, it is once, few, many or the class of an expanded clone; other rows omit it.

V gene	J gene	clone size	D gene	CDR3 DNA	CDR3 protein
TRBV7-8	TRBJ1-1	NA	NA	TGTGCCAGCAGCTTAGCGAGGAACACTGAAGCTTTCTTT	CASSLARNTEAFF
TRBV24-1	TRBJ1-1	NA	TRBD1	TGTGCCACCAGTGACCCTAAAACAGGGGGGAACACTGAAGCTTTCTTT	CATSDPKTGGNTEAFF
TRBV11-3	TRBJ1-1	NA	NA	TGTGCCAGCAGCTTAGGTCCGGGCACTGAAGCTTTCTTT	CASSLGPGTEAFF
TRBV28	TRBJ1-6	NA	TRBD1	TGTGCCAGCAGTCCCCGGACAGGGTCTATTAATTCACCCCTCCACTTT	CASSPRTGSINSPLHF
TRBV3-1/TRBV3-2	TRBJ2-7	NA	NA	TGTGCCAGCAGCCCAGGGGTGGGAGGGGGCTACGAGCAGTACTTC	CASSPGVGGGYEQYF
TRBV18	TRBJ2-1	NA	NA	TGTGCCAGCTCACCCATTGGGAGCTCCTACAATGAGCAGTTCTTC	CASSPIGSSYNEQFF
TRBV24-1	TRBJ1-2	NA	NA	TGTGCCACCAGTGGTGGGGGGGTTGACTATGGCTACACCTTC	CATSGGGVDYGYTF
TRBV3-1/TRBV3-2	TRBJ1-2	NA	TRBD1	TGTGCCAGCAGCCATCAGACAGGGGGCCTGAGCTACACCTTC	CASSHQTGGLSYTF
TRBV6-5	TRBJ1-2	NA	TRBD1	TGTGCCAGCACCAGACAGGGGGCAGGAGGCTACACCTTC	CASTRQGAGGYTF
TRBV12-3/TRBV12-4	TRBJ2-2	NA	NA	TGTGCCAGCAGCCAACTGGACACCGGGGAGCTGTTTTTT	CASSQLDTGELFF
TRBV28	TRBJ1-1	NA	NA	TGTGCCAGCAACCAACACCGGACAGACCTGAACACTGAAGCTTTCTTT	CASNQHRTDLNTEAFF
TRBV18	TRBJ1-2	NA	NA	TGTGCCAGCTCACCCGAGGCCAACTATGGCTACACCTTC	CASSPEANYGYTF
TRBV20-1	TRBJ1-5	NA	NA	TGCAGTGCTAGTTCCTCTAATCAGCCCCAGCATTTT	CSASSSNQPQHF
TRBV6-5	TRBJ1-2	NA	TRBD1	TGTGCCGTAAGACAGGGTGAGGGCTACACCTTC	CAVRQGEGYTF
TRBV27	TRBJ2-3	NA	TRBD2	TGTGCCAGCACCAGAGCGGGGGGGCAGCAAGATACGCAGTATTTT	CASTRAGGQQDTQYF
TRBV5-1	TRBJ2-5	once	TRBD2	TGCGCCAGCAGACCGGCTAGCGGGGCCCAAGAGACCCAGTACTTC	CASRPASGAQETQYF
TRBV6-5	TRBJ1-3	NA	NA	TGTGCCAGCAGTTCCCGGGACTCAACTGGAAACACCATATATTTT	CASSSRDSTGNTIYF
TRBV7-9	TRBJ2-6	NA	TRBD1	TGTGCCAGCAGCACCCTACCGGGACAGGGTTCTGGGGCCAACGTCCTGACTTTC	CASSTLPGQGSGANVLTF
TRBV9	TRBJ1-4	NA	TRBD1	TGTGCCAGCAGCGAGGCCGGGACAGGAGGTGAAAAACTGTTTTTT	CASSEAGTGGEKLFF
TRBV15	TRBJ1-6	NA	NA	TGTGCCACCAGCAGAGATATTGAGGGCAGAATACGGCCCCTCCACTTT	CATSRDIEGRIRPLHF
TRBV7-9	TRBJ1-4	NA	NA	TGTGCCAGCAGCTTAGGATGGCAGGGGTCTGAAAAACTGTTTTTT	CASSLGWQGSEKLFF
TRBV27	TRBJ1-1	NA	NA	TGTGCCAGCAGTTTAACAGGGATGGGCACTGAAGCTTTCTTT	CASSLTGMGTEAFF
TRBV7-9	TRBJ2-2	once	TRBD1	TGTGCCAGCAGCCTAACCGGGACAGGGGGCGGTACCGGGGAGCTGTTTTTT	CASSLTGTGGGTGELFF
TRBV15	TRBJ2-3	NA	TRBD2	TGTGCCACCAGCCGACTAGCGGGCACAGATACGCAGTATTTT	CATSRLAGTDTQYF
TRBV11-2	TRBJ1-3	NA	NA	TGTGCCAGCAGCTCATCCAGCTCTGGAAACACCATATATTTT	CASSSSSSGNTIYF
TRBV6-5	TRBJ2-7	NA	TRBD1	TGTGCCAGCAGTTCCCGGGACAGGGGTTCCCACGAGCAGTACTTC	CASSSRDRGSHEQYF
TRBV27	TRBJ2-2	NA	TRBD1	TGTGCCAGCAGTTTATTATCCGGGACAGGAGTTTCGGGGGAGCTGTTTTTT	CASSLLSGTGVSGELFF
TRBV2	TRBJ2-6	NA	TRBD1	TGTGCCAGCAGTGAAGCGGGGACAGGTCTCAGCCTCTCTGGGGCCAACGTCCTGACTTTC	CASSEAGTGLSLSGANVLTF
TRBV4-1	TRBJ1-1	few	TRBD1	TGCGCCAGCAGCCAAGCCCCAGGGGGCTACACTGAAGCTTTCTTT	CASSQAPGGYTEAFF
TRBV7-2	TRBJ1-5	few	NA	TGTGCCAGCAGCTTCCGCAGTAGCAATCAGCCCCAGCATTTT	CASSFRSSNQPQHF
TRBV21-1	TRBJ1-4	NA	NA	TGTGCCAGCAGCATCTCCCGGGACAGGTGGAGGGGAAAACTGTTTTTT	CASSISRDRWRGKLFF
TRBV4-1	TRBJ2-1	NA	TRBD2	TGCGCCAGCAGCCAAGAGAGCGGGGGATCCTACAATGAGCAGTTCTTC	CASSQESGGSYNEQFF
TRBV13	TRBJ2-1	NA	TRBD2	TGTGCCAGCAGCGCAATTAGCGGGGGGGCCGATGAGCAGTTCTTC	CASSAISGGADEQFF
TRBV5-1	TRBJ2-7	NA	TRBD2	TGCGCCAGCAGGGGAGGGTTCGGCGAGCAGTACTTC	CASRGGFGEQYF
TRBV28	TRBJ2-5	NA	NA	TGTGCCAGCAGTTCGACGGACAACACGGCACAGACCCAGTACTTC	CASSSTDNTAQTQYF
TRBV7-2	TRBJ2-2	NA	NA	TGTGCCAGCAGCTTATTACGGGGTAGGGCCGGGGAGCTGTTTTTT	CASSLLRGRAGELFF
TRBV4-1	TRBJ1-3	NA	NA	TGCGCCAGCAGCCAAGAATTAATCCTCTCTGGAAACACCATATATTTT	CASSQELILSGNTIYF
TRBV3-1/TRBV3-2	TRBJ1-5	once	TRBD1	TGTGCCAGCAGCTCCCGACAGGGCAGCGGCAATCAGCCCCAGCATTTT	CASSSRQGSGNQPQHF
TRBV6-6	TRBJ2-2	NA	TRBD1	TGTGCCAGCAGTTACTCCACAGGGGGTGGCTCCGGGGAGCTGTTTTTT	CASSYSTGGGSGELFF
TRBV5-4	TRBJ2-3	NA	TRBD1	TGTGCCAGCAGGGACAGGGGGGGCGCAGATACGCAGTATTTT	CASRDRGGADTQYF
TRBV2	TRBJ2-5	NA	TRBD2	TGTGCCAGCAGTGATGGTGTTAGCGGGGGGGAAGAGACCCAGTACTTC	CASSDGVSGGEETQYF
TRBV3-1/TRBV3-2	TRBJ1-1	NA	NA	TGTGCCAGCAGCGCCCCCCGGGTACGGAACACTGAAGCTTTCTTT	CASSAPRVRNTEAFF
TRBV29-1	TRBJ2-5	NA	NA	TGCAGCGTTGGAGGGGGGGGATCTCAAGAGACCCAGTACTTC	CSVGGGGSQETQYF
TRBV2	TRBJ2-1	NA	TRBD2	TGTGCCAGCAGGGGACTAGCGGGGACCTACAATGAGCAGTTCTTC	CASRGLAGTYNEQFF
TRBV7-2	TRBJ2-5	NA	TRBD2	TGTGCCAGCAGCTCCTGGACTAGCGGAGACGCCTTTGAGGAGACCCAGTACTTC	CASSSWTSGDAFEETQYF
TRBV27	TRBJ2-7	NA	NA	TGTGCCAGCAGTAAAAGGGGGGGCGCATTTTACGAGCAGTACTTC	CASSKRGGAFYEQYF
TRBV27	TRBJ1-5	few	NA	TGTGCCAGCAGCCCCCGAGGAACGGAGGATCAGCCCCAGCATTTT	CASSPRGTEDQPQHF
TRBV12-3/TRBV12-4	TRBJ2-7	NA	NA	TGTGCCAACAAAGGGGATAGCCGTTACGAGCAGTACTTC	CANKGDSRYEQYF